The entry below gives a single T cell receptor beta chain sequence along with its context. CDR1 and CDR2 from the germline V gene are MGHRA and YSYEKL. The CDR3 contains 15 residues. J was trimmed by 4 bases and V by 4 bases; bases with no gene match: 9. The protocol was immunoSEQ multiplex PCR, while the TCRdb copy is restricted to in-frame clones and leaves out a portion. The repertoire holds 52,000 or so clones, with approximately 84% as singletons. The record originates from a study of radiotherapy plus CTLA-4 blockade in lung cancer. Chemo-refractory metastatic non-small-cell lung cancer patients were treated with focal radiation plus CTLA-4 blockade with ipilimumab.

The specimen comprised peripheral blood, sampled from a patient treated with radiotherapy plus ipilimumab. The V call is TRBV4-1, the J call TRBJ2-7, with 8 bases fitting TRBD1. The sequence derives from a human donor with non-small cell lung cancer whose response to radiotherapy plus ipilimumab could not be evaluated. The CDR3 loop is CASSRTQGALYEQYF. The CDR3 region has the DNA TGCGCCAGCAGCCGCACTCAGGGGGCGTTATACGAGCAGTACTTC.